The 24 T cell receptor beta chains below were found in one sample sequenced in a study of T cells in Graves' hyperthyroidism and ophthalmopathy (dated by TCRdb to about 2019). The library was prepared using multiplex PCR. Instrument used: Illumina HiSeq 2000. Amplification of TCR beta CDR3 regions was carried out from RNA transcripts. The first round of RT-PCR for the TCR CDR3 was performed with the HTBI primer set and the Qiagen OneStep RT-PCR kit. TCRdb redid the processing of the public reads, applying fastp at Q25 and MiXCR, and retained in-frame beta chains. Rows matching on CDR3 protein sequence are summarized as one entry with the most common DNA and genes. For this sample there are hundreds of thousands of distinct CDR3 sequences; 14% appear just once. Together, the top ten hold 9.5% to 13% of the sample. The sample comprised blood. All receptors come from a woman between 18 and 29 years old with Graves' hyperthyroidism.

This clonotype was observed many times. J is TRBJ2-7 and V is TRBV15, with D possibly matching TRBD1 (6 bases). This CDR3 is built from 14 residues. V shed 4 bases and J shed 0 bases, with 10 bases lying between them. Germline V gene data show CDR1 as LNHNV and CDR2 as YYDKDF (reference sequence). CDR3 in amino acids: CATSKGTSSYEQYF. Written as DNA, the CDR3 is TGTGCCACCAGCAAAGGGACATCCTCCTACGAGCAGTACTTC.

The sample holds many counts of this clonotype. The rearrangement links TRBV28 to TRBJ1-4, with TRBD1 identical over 9 bases. The CDR3 extends over 14 amino acids. Germline CDR1 reads MDHEN; CDR2 reads SYDVKM. The V gene end was trimmed by 4 bases and the J gene end by 8 bases; junction bases not matched to a gene: 5. CDR3 in amino acids: CASSSGQGGEKLFF. DNA of the CDR3: TGTGCCAGCAGTTCGGGACAGGGTGGCGAAAAACTGTTTTTT.

The chain combines TRBV10-3 with TRBJ2-5, with TRBD1 matching over 7 bases. The germline V gene encodes CDR1 ENHRY and CDR2 SYGVKD. CDR3 size: 13 residues. Trimming cost V 8 bases and J 2 bases; bases outside gene matches: 5. The chain's CDR3 is CAIGGQYQETQYF. DNA of the CDR3: TGTGCCATCGGGGGACAGTATCAAGAGACCCAGTACTTC.

This clonotype was counted between two and nine times. The rearrangement links TRBV6-1 to TRBJ1-1, with no clear D. CDR3 length: 11 residues. V gave up 7 bases and J gave up 4 bases, with 7 bases separating them. Germline V gene lookup returns CDR1 MNHNS and CDR2 SASEGT. CDR3 bases: TGTGCCAGCACTCTCTCCACTGAAGCTTTCTTT. This sequence encodes CASTLSTEAFF.

This clonotype was picked up a small number of times. The chain employs TRBV4-1 and TRBJ2-3, with 8 bases that match TRBD1. Germline assignment: CDR1 MGHRA and CDR2 YSYEKL. CDR3 length equals 16 residues. After removal of 4 bases from V and 0 bases from J, the junction contained 6 bases not matched to a gene. The CDR3: CASSPAQGASTDTQYF. The CDR3 nucleotides are TGCGCCAGCAGCCCGGCCCAGGGGGCGAGCACAGATACGCAGTATTTT.

This clonotype was seen repeatedly, ten times or more. This chain uses TRBV20-1 with TRBJ2-4, with 7 bases lining up with TRBD1. There are 13 residues in the CDR3. Germline CDR1 is DFQATT and CDR2 is SNEGSKA (reference sequence). Trimming removed 5 bases from V and 4 bases from J; junction bases left unmatched: 5. The CDR3 loop is CSAGRDSKNIQYF. The CDR3 DNA reads TGCAGTGCTGGCCGGGACAGTAAAAACATTCAGTACTTC.

This clonotype was picked up many times. The chain uses TRBV27 and TRBJ2-7; 9 bases line up with TRBD1. The trim removed 6 bases at V and 4 bases at J, leaving 7 bases unmatched. Per the germline V gene, CDR1 is MNHEY and CDR2 is SMNVEV (reference sequence). CDR3 length: 14 amino acids. CDR3 DNA sequence: TGTGCCAGCAGGCCCGGGACAGGGTTTTACGAGCAGTACTTC. Translating it yields CASRPGTGFYEQYF.

The chain has TRBV10-2 and TRBJ2-2; D is perhaps TRBD2 (5 bases). V was cut by 4 bases and J by 0 bases, with 12 bases left in between. Per germline, CDR1 WSHSY and CDR2 SAAADI. The CDR3 consists of 16 residues. The CDR3 sequence is CASSGYGMANTGELFF. In nucleotides, the CDR3 is TGCGCCAGCAGTGGGTACGGGATGGCGAACACCGGGGAGCTGTTTTTT.

This clonotype has a count of ten or more. The chain uses TRBV18 and TRBJ2-1; possible D gene TRBD2, 5 bases. The length of the CDR3 is 13 residues. Trimming shortened V by 6 bases and J by 9 bases, and 15 bases separated the two germline ends. CDR1 and CDR2 (germline): KGHSH, LQKENI. The CDR3 DNA reads as TGTGCCAGCTCTCACCTAGCTGAGGGTGAGCAGTTCTTC. It yields the protein CASSHLAEGEQFF.

This clonotype has at least ten counts. The CDR3 ends on some other residue instead of the conserved phenylalanine or tryptophan, so this is likely a read error. V usage is TRBV7-2 and J usage is TRBJ2-7, with D possibly TRBD2 on 6 matching bases. CDR1 and CDR2 (germline): SGHTA, FQGNSA. V was pared by 6 bases and J by 3 bases, with 18 bases between. The CDR3 is made up of 15 amino acids. The CDR3 nucleotides read TGTGCCAGCAGTCAGAGGAGGGATCGGATCTACGAGCAGTACCTC. Protein product: CASSQRRDRIYEQYL.

This clonotype was observed at least ten times. The chain couples TRBV18 to TRBJ2-7; D ambiguous. Looked up from germline, CDR1 is KGHSH and CDR2 is LQKENI. This CDR3 has 14 residues. V was cut by 3 bases and J by 1 base, with 10 bases left in between. The chain's CDR3 is CASSPTDVSYEQYF. CDR3 bases: TGTGCCAGCTCACCGACGGACGTATCCTACGAGCAGTACTTC.

This clonotype has only a few counts. This may be a read error: a much more frequent sequence differs by one nucleotide. CDR3 region: CSAPSGQASRNYNEQFF. In DNA form, the CDR3 reads TGCAGTGCTCCTTCAGGTCAGGCTAGCAGGAACTACAATGAGCAGTTCTTC. This chain connects TRBV20-1 to TRBJ2-1; tentative D call: TRBD2 (5 bases). Trimming stripped 5 bases from V and 3 bases from J, with 23 bases between. Germline CDR1 reads DFQATT; CDR2 reads SNEGSKA (reference sequence). The CDR3 is 17 amino acids.

This clonotype has ten or more counts. The chain couples TRBV30 to TRBJ1-1; D might be TRBD1 (6 bases). V was pared by 3 bases and J by 5 bases, with 16 bases between. The CDR3 has 14 residues. Germline V gives CDR1 GTSNPN, CDR2 SVGIG (reference sequence). The CDR3 nucleotides read TGTGCCTGGAGGAAAGCGGGACACAGGACTGAAGCTTTCTTT. Encoded protein: CAWRKAGHRTEAFF.

The chain has TRBV7-9 and TRBJ2-6; 7 bases align to TRBD2. CDR1 and CDR2 from the germline V gene are SEHNR and FQNEAQ (reference sequence). The CDR3 is 17 residues long. Trimming at V came to 5 bases and at J to 0 bases, leaving 7 bases not matched to a gene. This CDR3 is CASSPMGGVSGANVLTF. In DNA, the CDR3 is TGTGCCAGCAGCCCAATGGGGGGGGTCTCTGGGGCCAACGTCCTGACTTTC. The complete variable domain, with remaining parts taken from reference TRBV7-9 and TRBJ2-6, reads DTGVSQNPRHKITKRGQNVTFRCDPISEHNRLYWYRQTLGQGPEFLTYFQNEAQLEKSRLLSDRFSAERPKGSFSTLEIQRTEQGDSAMYLCASSPMGGVSGANVLTFGAGSRLTVL.

This clonotype has a count of ten or more. The rearrangement links TRBV29-1 to TRBJ2-7, with 8 bases fitting TRBD2. Germline CDR1 and CDR2: SQVTM and ANQGSEA. Unmatched junction bases numbered 6, after V lost 5 bases and J lost 0 bases. The CDR3 has 14 residues. CDR3 sequence reads: CSVLTSASSYEQYF. The CDR3 bases are TGCAGCGTTTTGACTAGCGCGTCCTCCTACGAGCAGTACTTC.

This clonotype was recorded a few times. The V call is TRBV7-9, the J call TRBJ2-7; tentatively, D is TRBD1 (5 bases). Germline CDR1 is SEHNR and CDR2 is FQNEAQ (reference sequence). CDR3 size: 16 residues. Trimming shortened V by 5 bases and J by 6 bases, and 23 bases separated the two germline ends. CDR3 in amino acids: CASSPLTDSKGSEQYF. CDR3 in DNA: TGTGCCAGCAGCCCTCTGACAGACTCTAAGGGGTCCGAGCAGTACTTC.

This clonotype was observed at least ten times. The V and J genes are TRBV11-1 and TRBJ2-5; D unclear. Trimming stripped 5 bases from V and 3 bases from J, with 16 bases between. There are 15 residues in the CDR3. Looked up from germline, CDR1 is SGHAT and CDR2 is FQDESV (reference sequence). This CDR3 reads CASSPPFVGKETQYF. The DNA for the CDR3 is TGTGCCAGCAGCCCCCCGTTTGTAGGGAAAGAGACCCAGTACTTC. Full variable domain (rest looked up from reference TRBV11-1 and TRBJ2-5): EAEVAQSPRYKITEKSQAVAFWCDPISGHATLYWYRQILGQGPELLVQFQDESVVDDSQLPKDRFSAERLKGVDSTLKIQPAELGDSAMYLCASSPPFVGKETQYFGPGTRLLVL.

CDR3 loop: CASSFIAGGPLEQYF. The CDR3 region has the DNA TGTGCCAGCAGCTTCATAGCGGGAGGGCCCCTCGAGCAGTACTTC. The V gene is TRBV7-2, the J gene TRBJ2-7, with TRBD2 matching over 11 bases. CDR3 size: 15 residues. Germline V gives CDR1 SGHTA, CDR2 FQGNSA. The trim removed 3 bases at V and 6 bases at J, leaving 7 bases unmatched.

This clonotype was counted at least ten times. The chain links TRBV2 to TRBJ2-1; D tentatively reads TRBD1 or TRBD2 (5 bases each). The V gene lost 6 bases and the J gene lost 7 bases, with 7 bases spanning the gap. CDR3 length: 11 residues. Germline values: CDR1 SNHLY, CDR2 FYNNEI. This CDR3 reads CASRGDNEQFF. The CDR3 nucleotides read TGTGCCAGCAGGGGGGATAATGAGCAGTTCTTC.

This clonotype was found many times. The chain employs TRBV12-3 or TRBV12-4 and TRBJ2-7; D tentatively reads TRBD1 or TRBD2 (5 bases each). The CDR3 has 19 residues. Trimming cost V 5 bases and J 3 bases, with 29 bases left between them. CDR3 amino acids: CASSPPVGERESLGYEQYF. The CDR3 nucleotides are TGTGCCAGCAGTCCTCCGGTAGGGGAGAGGGAGTCCCTAGGCTACGAGCAGTACTTC.

The V and J genes are TRBV5-4 and TRBJ2-1; 16 positions agree with TRBD2. After removal of 4 bases from V and 0 bases from J, the junction contained 7 bases not matched to a gene. CDR1 SGHNT and CDR2 YYREEE come from the germline V gene (reference sequence). This CDR3 has 19 residues. The CDR3 DNA reads TGTGCCAGCAGCCCCATGGGACTAGCGGGAGGGAGCTCCTACAATGAGCAGTTCTTC. This gives the protein CASSPMGLAGGSSYNEQFF.

This clonotype was seen ten or more times. V gene TRBV5-1 combines with J gene TRBJ1-2; D gene unclear. V was trimmed by 4 bases and J by 3 bases, leaving 16 bases between them. Per germline, CDR1 SGHRS and CDR2 YFSETQ. The CDR3 length is 15 residues. CDR3 region: CASSTPTPGYYGYTF. The CDR3 DNA follows: TGCGCCAGCAGCACCCCCACCCCGGGGTACTATGGCTACACCTTC.

The chain employs TRBV20-1 and TRBJ2-1, with a tentative D call TRBD1 (6 bases). This CDR3 region has 12 residues. With 2 bases removed from V and 9 bases from J, the gap between germline ends came to 11 bases. Germline CDR1 is DFQATT and CDR2 is SNEGSKA (reference sequence). Here the CDR3 reads CSARTDSTEQFF. The CDR3 DNA sequence: TGCAGTGCTAGAACGGACAGCACTGAGCAGTTCTTC.

The chain has TRBV6-1 and TRBJ2-2; D gene uncertain. Germline-derived CDR1 and CDR2 are MNHNS and SASEGT. Trimming cost V 4 bases and J 6 bases, with 0 bases left between them. The CDR3 is 10 residues long. DNA of the CDR3: TGTGCCAGCAGTGCCGGGGAGCTGTTTTTT. Protein product: CASSAGELFF.